This entry features one TCR beta chain sequence. Its specificity is unknown. Generated by immunoSEQ multiplex PCR, the TCRdb table keeps only in-frame clones and is missing some. Of approximately 84,000 clones listed, about 83% were seen once; the top ten hold about 18%. Documented time point: cycle 4 day 1 (C4D1), after less than seven weeks of nivolumab. Every patient experienced relapse after autologous stem cell transplantation, and brentuximab vedotin exposure varied. The data were taken from a study of PD-1 blockade in classical Hodgkin lymphoma. Whole-study findings and limits: At baseline, newly diagnosed patients reportedly showed less TCR diversity than healthy donors. Reasons behind the repertoire differences stay unclear, perhaps disease activity or earlier therapy. Some patients started nivolumab under 1 year after ASCT, and they were excluded.

This sequence was found in a human donor with classical Hodgkin lymphoma. The material sequenced was peripheral blood mononuclear cells (PBMCs), taken before the fourth cycle of nivolumab.

CDR3 in DNA: TGCAGCGTGGGGGACAGGGGGGTCTATGGCTACACCTTC. As protein: CSVGDRGVYGYTF. The V gene is TRBV29-1, the J gene TRBJ1-2; 11 positions agree with TRBD1. There are 13 residues in the CDR3. After removal of 6 bases from V and 4 bases from J, the junction contained 4 bases not matched to a gene. CDR1 and CDR2 (germline): SQVTM, ANQGSEA.